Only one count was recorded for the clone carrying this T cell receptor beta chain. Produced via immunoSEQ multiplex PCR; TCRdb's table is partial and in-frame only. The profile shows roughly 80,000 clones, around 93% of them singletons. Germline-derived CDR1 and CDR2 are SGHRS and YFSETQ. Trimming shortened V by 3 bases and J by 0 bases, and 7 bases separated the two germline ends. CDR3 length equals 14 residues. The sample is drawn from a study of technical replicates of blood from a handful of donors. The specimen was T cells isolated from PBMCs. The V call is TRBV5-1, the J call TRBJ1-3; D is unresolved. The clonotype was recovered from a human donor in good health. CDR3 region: CASSSDFSGNTIYF. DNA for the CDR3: TGCGCCAGCAGCTCGGACTTCTCTGGAAACACCATATATTTT.